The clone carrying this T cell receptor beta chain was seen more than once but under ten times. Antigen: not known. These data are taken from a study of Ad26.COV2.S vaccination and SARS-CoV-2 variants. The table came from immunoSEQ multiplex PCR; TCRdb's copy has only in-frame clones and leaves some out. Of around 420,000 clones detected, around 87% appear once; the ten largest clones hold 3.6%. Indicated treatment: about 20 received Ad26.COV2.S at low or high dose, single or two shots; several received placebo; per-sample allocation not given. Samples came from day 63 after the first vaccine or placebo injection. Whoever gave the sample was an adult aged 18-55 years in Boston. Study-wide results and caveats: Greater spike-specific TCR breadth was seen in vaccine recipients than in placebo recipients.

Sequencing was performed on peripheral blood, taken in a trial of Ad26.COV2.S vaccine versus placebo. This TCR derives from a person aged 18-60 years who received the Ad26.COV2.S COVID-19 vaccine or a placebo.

The CDR3 reads CASRPRPQHF. The CDR3 bases are TGTGCAAGTCGCCCCAGGCCCCAGCATTTT. V usage is TRBV12-2 and J usage is TRBJ1-5; whether TRBD1, the table's D call, matches the DNA was not checked. TRBV12-2 is annotated as a pseudogene. This CDR3 has 10 residues.